A selection of T cell receptor beta chains follows, all from one sample in a study of blood T cell repertoires in COVID-19. This table comes from immunoSEQ multiplex PCR, and its TCRdb copy is limited to in-frame clones, with some not included. The sample lists about 98,000 clones; 82% were seen once. Sequenced sample: peripheral blood. These receptors were taken from an elderly man with acute or convalescent COVID-19. CDR3s include the opening cysteine and the closing phenylalanine or tryptophan. A D gene is named only where the DNA matches it firmly. For some rows the clone size is stated as once, few or many, or as a class when expanded; others skip it.

CDR3 DNA	CDR3 protein	D gene	clone size	V gene	J gene
TGCAGCGTTTCTTTTCACACTGAAGCTTTCTTT	CSVSFHTEAFF	.	.	TRBV29-1	TRBJ1-1
TGTGCCAGCAGCTTAGGTAGAAGTAGCGGGGAGCTGTTTTTT	CASSLGRSSGELFF	.	.	TRBV7-2	TRBJ2-2
TGTGCCAGCAGCGAGGGGGACCCAAATCAGCCCCAGCATTTT	CASSEGDPNQPQHF	.	.	TRBV9	TRBJ1-5
TGTGCCAGCTCACCACGATCGCAGCGGAGCGCGAACACCGGGGAGCTGTTTTTT	CASSPRSQRSANTGELFF	.	.	TRBV18	TRBJ2-2
TGTGCCAGCAGCGTAGAAGACATGCCCAACTATGGCTACACCTTC	CASSVEDMPNYGYTF	.	.	TRBV9	TRBJ1-2
TGTGCCAGCAGCAGACAGTTGACTAGCGGGAGCTCCTACAATGAGCAGTTCTTC	CASSRQLTSGSSYNEQFF	TRBD2	.	TRBV5-8	TRBJ2-1
TGTGCCAGCAGTTTCCAGACATGGAATTCACCCCTCCACTTT	CASSFQTWNSPLHF	.	.	TRBV27	TRBJ1-6
TGTGCCAGCAGTCGTGGGCCACCTACTAGCACAGATACGCAGTATTTT	CASSRGPPTSTDTQYF	.	.	TRBV6-6	TRBJ2-3
TGTGCCACCTTTTTTGGACAGAGCTACGAGCAGTACTTC	CATFFGQSYEQYF	.	.	TRBV6-4	TRBJ2-7
TGCGCCAGCAGCTTAGGACAGGGGAGGACCTACGAGCAGTACTTC	CASSLGQGRTYEQYF	TRBD1	.	TRBV5-1	TRBJ2-7
TGTGCCAGTAGTACCCCCGGGACAGGGGTTCGGGATACGCAGTATTTT	CASSTPGTGVRDTQYF	TRBD1	.	TRBV19	TRBJ2-3
TGTGCCAGCAGTCCGACAGGGCTAAGCTCCTACGAGCAGTACTTC	CASSPTGLSSYEQYF	TRBD1	once	TRBV7-9	TRBJ2-7
TGTGCCAGCAGCTTGTACAGTCAAACCGGGGAGCTGTTTTTT	CASSLYSQTGELFF	.	.	TRBV7-9	TRBJ2-2
TGTGCCAGCAGCTTTTCGATGACAGGGGGCCCCCGGGCTTTCTTT	CASSFSMTGGPRAFF	TRBD1	.	TRBV11-2	TRBJ1-1
TGTGCCAGCAGTTTTTCCCCACACAGGGAAAATCAGCCCCAGCATTTT	CASSFSPHRENQPQHF	.	.	TRBV28	TRBJ1-5
TGTGCCAGCAGTGCGGACAGGCGGCAAAAAACTAATGAAAAACTGTTTTTT	CASSADRRQKTNEKLFF	TRBD1	.	TRBV6-1	TRBJ1-4
TGTGCCAGCAGCCGGGGAGGTGGAACTAGCAATCAGCCCCAGCATTTT	CASSRGGGTSNQPQHF	.	.	TRBV5-4	TRBJ1-5
TGTGCCAGCCGCTCTGGAGGGGCGGATGAAAAACTGTTTTTT	CASRSGGADEKLFF	.	hyperexpanded	TRBV6-5	TRBJ1-4
TGTGCCAGCAGCTATGGGGGGGATGAGCAGTTCTTC	CASSYGGDEQFF	TRBD2	.	TRBV7-8	TRBJ2-1
TGTGCCAGCAGCCAGTGGAGTTGGGACTATGGCTACACCTTC	CASSQWSWDYGYTF	.	.	TRBV5-5	TRBJ1-2
TGTGCCTGGAGTGTAAAGGGACAGGGGATCCAGCCCCAGCATTTT	CAWSVKGQGIQPQHF	TRBD1	.	TRBV30	TRBJ1-5
TGTGCCAGCAGTGCCGCTAGCGAGAACCTACTATCGTTCGAGCAGTACTTC	CASSAASENLLSFEQYF	.	.	TRBV28	TRBJ2-7
TGTGCCAGCAAGAGGGCGTCCTATAATTCACCCCTCCACTTT	CASKRASYNSPLHF	.	once	TRBV28	TRBJ1-6
TGTGCCAGCAGCTTGTTCCAGGGGCCCGGGGAGCTGTTTTTT	CASSLFQGPGELFF	.	.	TRBV5-6	TRBJ2-2
TGTGCCTGGAGTGTAGGACAGCTCTTTAACTATGGCTACACCTTC	CAWSVGQLFNYGYTF	.	.	TRBV30	TRBJ1-2
TGTGCCACCAGTGATCCCGGCGACAGGGTCACCTACAATGAGCAGTTCTTC	CATSDPGDRVTYNEQFF	TRBD1	.	TRBV24-1	TRBJ2-1
TGCGCCAGCAGCTCGGGATCTGGAAACACCATATATTTT	CASSSGSGNTIYF	.	.	TRBV5-1	TRBJ1-3
TGTGCCAGCAGCCCAGGACAGGGGGCGCGGGCAGATAACTATGGCTACACCTTC	CASSPGQGARADNYGYTF	TRBD1	once	TRBV7-2	TRBJ1-2
TGTGCCAGCAGCTTCGGGGGTAGCGGGAGACAGCAAGAGACCCAGTACTTC	CASSFGGSGRQQETQYF	TRBD2	.	TRBV11-2	TRBJ2-5
TGTGCCAGCAGCTTAGTGTATAGCGGGAGTGAGCAGTTCTTC	CASSLVYSGSEQFF	TRBD2	once	TRBV7-8	TRBJ2-1
TGTGCCAGCAGCTTAGCGGGGGGACAGACAAACACCGGGGAGCTGTTTTTT	CASSLAGGQTNTGELFF	.	.	TRBV7-2	TRBJ2-2
TGTGCCAGCAGTTTCAGTGCCGGAGCCTACGAGCAGTACTTC	CASSFSAGAYEQYF	.	.	TRBV27	TRBJ2-7
TGTGCCAGCAGTGAAGTGCCTAGCAACACCGGGGAGCTGTTTTTT	CASSEVPSNTGELFF	.	.	TRBV6-1	TRBJ2-2
TGTGCCAGCAGTTACGCGGGACGTCTGAACACCGGGGAGCTGTTTTTT	CASSYAGRLNTGELFF	.	.	TRBV6-5	TRBJ2-2
TGTGCCAGCGTCCGACAGTCCTCTGGGGCCAACGTCCTGACTTTC	CASVRQSSGANVLTF	.	.	TRBV2	TRBJ2-6
TGTGCCAGCAGTCGGATGGCGGGCACCGGGGAGCTGTTTTTT	CASSRMAGTGELFF	.	once	TRBV2	TRBJ2-2
TGTGCCAGCAGTCCGGGACAGGGTAATTCACCCCTCCACTTT	CASSPGQGNSPLHF	TRBD1	.	TRBV6-5	TRBJ1-6
TGTGCCAGCAGCACAGGGAGAACTGAAGCTTTCTTT	CASSTGRTEAFF	.	few	TRBV7-8	TRBJ1-1
TGTGCCAGCAGTGACGAGTTCTCAGGGGGCGGTGGCTACACCTTC	CASSDEFSGGGGYTF	TRBD1	.	TRBV6-4	TRBJ1-2
TGCAGCGTTGACTCAAGCGGGGGCTCCTACAATGAGCAGTTCTTC	CSVDSSGGSYNEQFF	TRBD2	.	TRBV29-1	TRBJ2-1
TGCGCCAGCAGCCAAATTCCCAGTGTTACAGATACGCAGTATTTT	CASSQIPSVTDTQYF	.	few	TRBV4-1	TRBJ2-3
TGTGCCAGCAGTCCCACGACAGATAACACTGAAGCTTTCTTT	CASSPTTDNTEAFF	.	.	TRBV6-2/TRBV6-3	TRBJ1-1
TGTGCCAGCAGCTATAGGACTAGCGGGGCCGTTGGCGGGATCTATGAGCAGTTCTTC	CASSYRTSGAVGGIYEQFF	TRBD2	.	TRBV7-2	TRBJ2-1
TGTGCCATCTACGGGGGGCCGGGGGAGACCCAGTACTTC	CAIYGGPGETQYF	.	.	TRBV10-3	TRBJ2-5
TGCGCCAGCAGCTTGGGGCCGGGTGGATTAGACATTCAGTACTTC	CASSLGPGGLDIQYF	.	.	TRBV5-1	TRBJ2-4
TGTGCCAGCAGACTGCTGAGCAGGGGTGGCTACACCTTC	CASRLLSRGGYTF	.	few	TRBV27	TRBJ1-2
TGTGCCTGGGGAAGCCGGGACAGGGGTCTTGGCGGGACTGAAGCTTTCTTT	CAWGSRDRGLGGTEAFF	TRBD1	.	TRBV30	TRBJ1-1
TGCAGCGTTGAGGACAGCGACGGCGGTGAGTACTTC	CSVEDSDGGEYF	.	.	TRBV29-1	TRBJ2-7
TGTGCCAGCAGCCGATCAGGGGGCGGGTCTGAAGCTTTCTTT	CASSRSGGGSEAFF	TRBD1	.	TRBV6-5	TRBJ1-1
TGTGCCAGCAGTGATGGGACAGCACCTTGGAATGAGCAGTTCTTC	CASSDGTAPWNEQFF	TRBD1	.	TRBV6-1	TRBJ2-1
TGTGCCAGCAGTTACTCCCCTCGTAGCGGGAGAAACATTCAGTACTTC	CASSYSPRSGRNIQYF	TRBD2	.	TRBV6-2/TRBV6-3	TRBJ2-4
TGTGCCAGCAGCTTAGGGCCGCGGGGGCAGGGAGAGCAGTTCTTC	CASSLGPRGQGEQFF	.	.	TRBV7-6	TRBJ2-1